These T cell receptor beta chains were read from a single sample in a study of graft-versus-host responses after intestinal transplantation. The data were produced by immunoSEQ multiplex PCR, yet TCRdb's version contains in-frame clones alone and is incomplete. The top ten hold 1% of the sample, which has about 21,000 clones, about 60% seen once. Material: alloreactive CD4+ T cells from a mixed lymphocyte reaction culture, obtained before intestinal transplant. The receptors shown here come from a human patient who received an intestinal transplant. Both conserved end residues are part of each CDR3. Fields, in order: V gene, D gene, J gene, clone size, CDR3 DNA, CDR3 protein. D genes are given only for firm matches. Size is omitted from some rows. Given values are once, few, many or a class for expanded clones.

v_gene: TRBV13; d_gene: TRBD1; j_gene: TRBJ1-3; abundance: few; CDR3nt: TGTGCCAGCAGCTCGGCCCGGGACAGACCAAGACCCATATATTTT; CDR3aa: CASSSARDRPRPIYF
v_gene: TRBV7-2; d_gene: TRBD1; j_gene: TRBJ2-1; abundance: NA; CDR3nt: TGTGCCAGCAGCCCGACAGGGTTCAATGAGCAGTTCTTC; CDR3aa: CASSPTGFNEQFF
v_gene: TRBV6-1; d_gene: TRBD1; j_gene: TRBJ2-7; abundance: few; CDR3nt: TGTGCCAGCAGTTTCGACAGGGCATCCTACGAGCAGTACTTC; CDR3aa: CASSFDRASYEQYF
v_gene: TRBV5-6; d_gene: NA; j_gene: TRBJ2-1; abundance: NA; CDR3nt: TGTGCCAGCAGCTTATTAGGGGCGGGGAATGAGCAGTTCTTC; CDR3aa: CASSLLGAGNEQFF
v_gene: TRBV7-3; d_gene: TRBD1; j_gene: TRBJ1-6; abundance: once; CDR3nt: TGTGCCAGCAGCATCAGGGGGAGAAATTCACCCCTCCACTTT; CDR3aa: CASSIRGRNSPLHF
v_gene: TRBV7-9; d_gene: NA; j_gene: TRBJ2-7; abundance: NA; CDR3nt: TGTGCCAGCAGCCTATACTACGGCTACGAGCAGTACTTC; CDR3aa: CASSLYYGYEQYF
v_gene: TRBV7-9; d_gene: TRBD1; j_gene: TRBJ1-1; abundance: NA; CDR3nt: TGTGCCAGCAGCTTGGGACAGCTGAACACTGAAGCTTTCTTT; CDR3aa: CASSLGQLNTEAFF
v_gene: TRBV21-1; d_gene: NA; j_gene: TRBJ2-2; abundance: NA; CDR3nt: TGTGCCAGCAGCAAAGGCCCGTCGGGGGAGAACACCGGGGAGCTGTTTTTT; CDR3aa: CASSKGPSGENTGELFF
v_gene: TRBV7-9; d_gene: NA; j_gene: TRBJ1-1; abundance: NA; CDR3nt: TGTGCCAGCAGCTCCCAACCGACATTGAACACTGAAGCTTTCTTT; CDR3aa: CASSSQPTLNTEAFF
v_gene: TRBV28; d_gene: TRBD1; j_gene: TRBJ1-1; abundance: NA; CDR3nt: TGTGCCAGCCGCTACGACAGGGTCTCCACTGAAGCTTTCTTT; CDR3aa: CASRYDRVSTEAFF
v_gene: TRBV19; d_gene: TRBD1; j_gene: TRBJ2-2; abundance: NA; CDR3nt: TGTGCCAGTAGTATAAGGGGGCCGGGTACCGGGGAGCTGTTTTTT; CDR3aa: CASSIRGPGTGELFF
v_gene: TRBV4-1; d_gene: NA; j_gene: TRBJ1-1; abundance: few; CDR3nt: TGCGCCAGCAGCCAAGAGGGCCCTTCGGGAGTAGCTTTCTTT; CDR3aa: CASSQEGPSGVAFF